This record concerns one T cell receptor beta chain sequence. Its antigen remains unidentified. The sample belongs to a study of lymphopenia after photon versus proton radiotherapy. Study-level results: Photon-treated patients lost naive T cells and TCR diversity; proton-treated stayed stable. Post-nadir TCR diversity decline inversely tracked overall survival among those who died. Only patients who died were analyzed for survival; proton advantage is unproven. Oligoclonal CD8+ Temra expansion after nadir drove photon patients' diversity drop.

Produced via immunoSEQ multiplex PCR; TCRdb's table is partial and in-frame only. The sample carries about 53,000 clones, 65% to 85% recorded once. Trimming left V 5 bases short and J 0 bases short, with 10 bases between. Germline-derived CDR1 and CDR2 are SNHLY and FYNNEI. The CDR3 consists of 14 residues. The rearrangement joins TRBV2 to TRBJ2-5; D is uncertain. This receptor was taken from a man over 45 with gastric cancer. This specimen consisted of peripheral blood, obtained from a patient treated with photon-based radiotherapy. The DNA for the CDR3 is TGTGCCAGCAGTTACCGAGAAGACCAAGAGACCCAGTACTTC. Translation: CASSYREDQETQYF.